The 22 T cell receptor beta chains below all came from one sample that was sequenced in a study of beta chain features in type 1 diabetes. Their antigens remain unidentified. The entirety of the isolated RNA underwent reverse transcription, so expressed TCRB transcripts were sequenced. Sequenced by immunoSEQ multiplex PCR; TCRdb stores in-frame clones only, minus some. Altogether a few hundred thousand clones are present, around a tenth being singletons, with the ten largest covering approximately 0.6%. Study-wide results and limits: There was a moderate but significant shortening of TCRB CDR3s in all four CD4+ subsets of Type 1 diabetes patients.

Material for sequencing was central memory CD4+ T cells from blood. The origin of the receptors is a man under 40 with type 1 diabetes.

About this clone: Relative to the germline gene, one junction end is altered; a read error may explain this. The chain employs TRBV6-5 and TRBJ1-5, with 9 bases that match TRBD1. The length of the CDR3 is 15 residues. Germline-derived CDR1 and CDR2 are MNHEY and SVGAGI. The CDR3 nucleotides read TGTGCCAGCGGTTACTCATACAGGGGGCAACAGCCCCAGCATTTT. Amino acid sequence: CASGYSYRGQQPQHF.

V usage is TRBV6-6 and J usage is TRBJ2-1; D tentatively reads TRBD1 or TRBD2 (5 bases each). Germline V gene data show CDR1 as MNHNY and CDR2 as SVGAGI (reference sequence). The CDR3 runs 16 residues. V was pared by 0 bases and J by 1 base, with 10 bases between. The chain's CDR3 is CASSYSGGGSYNEQFF. Here the CDR3 DNA reads TGTGCCAGCAGTTACTCGGGTGGGGGATCCTACAATGAGCAGTTCTTC.

In its sample, this clone was seen many times. The V and J genes are TRBV6-1 and TRBJ1-3; D gene uncertain. V was cut by 2 bases and J by 8 bases, with 4 bases left in between. The germline V gene encodes CDR1 MNHNS and CDR2 SASEGT. The CDR3 covers 11 residues. The CDR3 nucleotides are TGTGCCAGCAGTGAACGGGACACCATATATTTT. Residues: CASSERDTIYF.

This clone came up many times. This sequence joins TRBV11-3 and TRBJ2-2; unclear D gene. Trimming cost V 5 bases and J 0 bases, with 19 bases left between them. The germline V gene encodes CDR1 SGHNT and CDR2 YENEEA. CDR3 length: 18 amino acids. CDR3 loop: CASSRTLMGFTNTGELFF. The CDR3, as DNA: TGTGCCAGCAGCCGGACGCTGATGGGGTTCACGAACACCGGGGAGCTGTTTTTT.

This clone has a handful of counts. The chain uses TRBV6-5 and TRBJ2-1, with 10 bases fitting TRBD2. V was clipped by 4 bases and J by 1 base; unmatched bases: 1. The CDR3 sequence is 15 residues long. Germline CDR1 is MNHEY and CDR2 is SVGAGI. The CDR3 spells CASSSSGRSYNEQFF. CDR3 nucleotides: TGTGCCAGCAGTTCTAGCGGGAGATCCTACAATGAGCAGTTCTTC.

In its sample, this clone was seen many times. The chain uses TRBV2 and TRBJ1-4; D perhaps matches TRBD1 (6 bases). V was pared by 7 bases and J by 3 bases, with 9 bases between. The CDR3 runs to 13 residues. CDR1 and CDR2 from the germline V gene are SNHLY and FYNNEI. CDR3 DNA: TGTGCCAGCAATGGGGGCGCTAATGAAAAACTGTTTTTT. As protein: CASNGGANEKLFF.

The chain employs TRBV4-2 and TRBJ1-4; D is ambiguous. The CDR3 has 15 amino acids. V shed 0 bases and J shed 7 bases, with 12 bases lying between them. CDR1 LGHNA and CDR2 YNFKEQ come from the germline V gene. Here the CDR3 reads CASSQDPDGREKLFF. CDR3 DNA: TGTGCCAGCAGCCAAGATCCCGACGGACGTGAAAAACTGTTTTTT.

This clone was seen repeatedly, ten times or more. The chain links TRBV7-9 to TRBJ2-7; no reliable D call. Trimming removed 3 bases from V and 4 bases from J, with 13 bases in between. There are 14 residues in the CDR3. Germline V gives CDR1 SEHNR, CDR2 FQNEAQ (reference sequence). CDR3 sequence (DNA): TGTGCCAGCAGCTTGGCTGGGATAATGTACGAGCAGTACTTC. Amino acids: CASSLAGIMYEQYF.

The CDR3 region is CASSPQGRETQYF. The CDR3 DNA is TGTGCCAGCAGTCCACAGGGGAGAGAGACCCAGTACTTC. The V gene is TRBV28, the J gene TRBJ2-5, with 7 bases aligning to TRBD1. V shed 5 bases and J 4 bases; nucleotides not matched to a gene: 4. This CDR3 contains 13 residues. Germline V CDR1 and CDR2: MDHEN, SYDVKM.

This chain joins TRBV19 and TRBJ2-1; no clear D. The CDR3 extends over 15 amino acids. Germline-derived CDR1 and CDR2 are LNHDA and SQIVND (reference sequence). V was cut by 5 bases and J by 2 bases, with 13 bases left in between. CDR3 sequence (DNA): TGTGCCAGTAGTCAGATGAGTAGTACCTACAATGAGCAGTTCTTC. Translating gives CASSQMSSTYNEQFF.

This clone was counted only a few times. The V call is TRBV27, the J call TRBJ2-7, with 8 bases aligning to TRBD1. The CDR3 length is 16 residues. Unmatched junction bases numbered 15, after V lost 6 bases and J lost 5 bases. Germline assignment: CDR1 MNHEY and CDR2 SMNVEV (reference sequence). Here the CDR3 DNA reads TGTGCCAGCAGCAGTGAGGGCAGGGGGCGAGGAGACGAGCAGTACTTC. Protein: CASSSEGRGRGDEQYF.

There are a few counts of this clone. The J gene is TRBJ2-7, the V gene TRBV5-6; possibly TRBD1 or TRBD2 for D (5 bases each). The germline V gene encodes CDR1 SGHDT and CDR2 YYEEEE. V was cut by 0 bases and J by 3 bases, with 22 bases left in between. CDR3 size: 18 residues. The CDR3 spells CASSLGQRSGRKFYEQYF. The DNA of the CDR3 is TGTGCCAGCAGCTTGGGTCAGCGGTCAGGGAGAAAGTTCTACGAGCAGTACTTC.

This clone was seen only a few times. V usage is TRBV5-4 and J usage is TRBJ2-2, with unresolved D. The CDR3 contains 15 residues. V lost 0 bases and J 1 base, leaving 7 bases between the germline ends. Germline V CDR1 and CDR2: SGHNT, YYREEE (reference sequence). As DNA, the CDR3 is TGTGCCAGCAGCTTGGATTCGGTGAACACCGGGGAGCTGTTTTTT. It specifies CASSLDSVNTGELFF.

This chain uses TRBV9 with TRBJ1-1, with D possibly TRBD1 on 5 matching bases. Looked up from germline, CDR1 is SGDLS and CDR2 is YYNGEE. The V and J ends lost 6 bases and 4 bases respectively, with 16 bases between them. The CDR3 extends over 14 amino acids. Here the CDR3 DNA reads TGTGCCAGCACCCCCGGGTGGGGACCCACTGAAGCTTTCTTT. This translates into CASTPGWGPTEAFF.

The V gene is TRBV6-5, the J gene TRBJ1-1; possibly TRBD1 for D (6 bases). Trimming left V 10 bases short and J 5 bases short, with 17 bases between. CDR1 and CDR2 (germline): MNHEY, SVGAGI. The CDR3 totals 13 residues. CDR3 in amino acids: CATKRRGGTEAFF. The CDR3 nucleotides are TGTGCCACCAAGAGAAGGGGGGGAACTGAAGCTTTCTTT.

This clone was recorded a few times. This chain uses TRBV27 with TRBJ2-5; 8 bases align to TRBD2. With the DNA end fitting TRBJ2-7 better, the J assignment may be wrong. The germline V gene encodes CDR1 MNHEY and CDR2 SMNVEV (reference sequence). The CDR3 length is 15 residues. The CDR3 spells CASSLGGGLTYEQYF. The CDR3, as DNA: TGTGCCAGCAGCCTCGGGGGGGGCCTGACCTACGAGCAGTACTTC.

The chain is built from TRBV25-1 and TRBJ2-5; perhaps TRBD2 as D (6 bases). Germline CDR1 is MGHDK and CDR2 is SYGVNS. The CDR3 extends over 15 amino acids. The V end was cut by 3 bases, the J end by 0 bases, with 11 bases between. CDR3 bases: TGTGCCAGCAGTGAGCGGGACTGGTACCAAGAGACCCAGTACTTC. As protein: CASSERDWYQETQYF.

In this sample, this clone turned up a few times. This rearrangement joins TRBV6-5 to TRBJ1-1; D is undetermined. V was clipped by 10 bases and J by 0 bases, with 12 bases between them. Germline CDR1 MNHEY, CDR2 SVGAGI. The CDR3 is made up of 13 amino acids. CDR3 DNA sequence: TGTGCCACTGCACGGGAGATGAACACTGAAGCTTTCTTT. Encoded protein: CATAREMNTEAFF.

There are a few counts of this clone. The gene calls are TRBV18 and TRBJ2-7; no clear D. Trimming took off 2 bases at V and 3 bases at J, with 5 bases between the two ends. The germline V gene encodes CDR1 KGHSH and CDR2 LQKENI. This CDR3 region has 12 residues. The CDR3 sequence is CASSPGIYEQYF. DNA of the CDR3: TGTGCCAGCTCACCAGGCATCTACGAGCAGTACTTC.

This clone was seen more than once but under ten times. This chain uses TRBV30 with TRBJ2-7; D not resolved. The CDR3 spans 13 residues. CDR1 and CDR2 (germline): GTSNPN, SVGIG (reference sequence). Trimming pared 0 bases from V and 3 bases from J, leaving 9 bases between. The CDR3 loop is CAWSVNRYYEQYF. The CDR3 region has the DNA TGTGCCTGGAGTGTGAACAGATACTACGAGCAGTACTTC.

The J gene is TRBJ1-4, the V gene TRBV6-5; 7 nucleotides agree with TRBD1. Trimming cost V 5 bases and J 6 bases; bases outside gene matches: 9. CDR3 length: 15 residues. The germline V gene encodes CDR1 MNHEY and CDR2 SVGAGI. In nucleotides, the CDR3 is TGTGCCAGCAGTCAAGATGGGACAGCAGATGAAAAACTGTTTTTT. It specifies CASSQDGTADEKLFF.

This clone was detected only a few times. V and J are TRBV7-2 and TRBJ1-5; D is possibly TRBD1 (6 bases). This CDR3 comprises 15 residues. Trimming took 3 bases from V and 0 from J, leaving 9 bases between them. Germline V gene data show CDR1 as SGHTA and CDR2 as FQGNSA. The CDR3 DNA reads TGTGCCAGCAGCTTGGGGACATTTAGCAATCAGCCCCAGCATTTT. It encodes CASSLGTFSNQPQHF.